The 30 T cell receptor beta chains below were found in one sample sequenced in a study of beta chain features in type 1 diabetes. General study results and limits: Significant though moderate, a shortening of TCRB CDR3s appeared in all four CD4+ subsets of Type 1 diabetes patients.

The whole isolated RNA underwent reverse transcription, so sequencing captured expressed TCRB transcripts. TCRdb's copy holds only in-frame clones and misses some; the assay was immunoSEQ multiplex PCR. The profile shows roughly 300,000 clones, 9.3% of them singletons. Their specific antigens are unknown. What was sequenced was central memory CD4+ T cells from blood. Receptor source: a man aged 25 to 45 with type 1 diabetes.

The chain links TRBV1 to TRBJ1-5; the table gives TRBD1 as D, unverified against the DNA. TRBV1 counts as a pseudogene. CDR3 length equals 17 residues. Here the CDR3 DNA reads TGCACCAGCAGCCAAGATCATTCAGGGTCCTTCGAAGGGCCCCAGCATTTT. Translated: CTSSQDHSGSFEGPQHF.

This clone showed up just a few times. V and J are TRBV5-1 and TRBJ2-7; weak D call: TRBD1 (6 bases). The CDR3 contains 14 residues. The germline gives CDR1 SGHRS, CDR2 YFSETQ. Deletions cut 4 bases from V and 3 bases from J, with 14 bases between. CDR3 bases: TGCGCCAGCAGCGGCCGGGACACCGGCTACGAGCAGTACTTC. Translating gives CASSGRDTGYEQYF.

This clone has a handful of counts. The rearrangement joins TRBV18 to TRBJ1-4; D may be TRBD1 (6 bases). Between the trimmed V and J ends, which lost 2 bases and 8 bases, there was a span of 12 bases. The V gene's germline CDR1 is KGHSH and CDR2 LQKENI. The CDR3 has 14 amino acids. This CDR3 reads CASSPTGLMEKLFF. For the CDR3, the DNA is TGTGCCAGCTCACCAACAGGGTTGATGGAAAAACTGTTTTTT.

With regard to this clone: This likely reflects a read error, since a far larger clone is one base away. The chain joins TRBV5-6 to TRBJ1-3; D may be TRBD1 (5 bases). The CDR3 loop spans 14 amino acids. Between the trimmed V and J ends, which lost 1 base and 0 bases, there was a span of 5 bases. Germline values: CDR1 SGHDT, CDR2 YYEEEE. The CDR3 sequence is CASSLTGSGNTIYF. The CDR3 region has the DNA TGTGCCAGCAGCTTGACAGGCTCTGGAAACACCATATATTTT.

This clone came up a few times. This chain joins TRBV7-2 and TRBJ2-7; no firm D call. Germline V CDR1 and CDR2: SGHTA, FQGNSA. CDR3 size: 15 residues. With 5 bases removed from V and 4 bases from J, the gap between germline ends came to 18 bases. In DNA, the CDR3 is TGTGCCAGCAGCCTAAAACTCCCTGGCTCTTACGAGCAGTACTTC. It is translated as CASSLKLPGSYEQYF.

This clone was counted a single time. V gene TRBV10-3 combines with J gene TRBJ2-3; the D gene is possibly TRBD1 (5 bases). This CDR3 region has 12 residues. From germline, CDR1 is ENHRY and CDR2 SYGVKD. The V and J ends lost 3 bases and 5 bases respectively, with 6 bases between them. The CDR3 bases are TGTGCCATCAGTGAAGGGGAAGATACGCAGTATTTT. Amino acid sequence: CAISEGEDTQYF.

This clone was recorded a few times. This rearrangement joins TRBV18 to TRBJ1-1, with TRBD1 matching 9 bases. This CDR3 has 17 residues. CDR1 and CDR2 from the germline V gene are KGHSH and LQKENI. After removal of 2 bases from V and 2 bases from J, the junction contained 9 bases not matched to a gene. CDR3 region: CASSPSTGGVGNTEAFF. Here the CDR3 DNA reads TGTGCCAGCTCACCATCGACAGGGGGGGTAGGTAACACTGAAGCTTTCTTT.

The gene calls are TRBV7-6 and TRBJ1-1, with TRBD1 as a possible D gene (5 bases). The CDR3 totals 13 residues. Germline V lookup: CDR1 SGHVS, CDR2 FNYEAQ. V lost 4 bases to trimming and J lost 5 bases, with 11 bases between them. As DNA, the CDR3 is TGTGCCAGCAGCTCGCAAGGGGAAACTGAAGCTTTCTTT. Protein product: CASSSQGETEAFF.

The CDR3 nucleotides read TGTGCCAGCAGCCCTAAAGTCCGACTAGCGATGAACAATGAGCAGTTCTTC. Encoded protein: CASSPKVRLAMNNEQFF. This chain links TRBV11-2 with TRBJ2-1; TRBD2 agrees at 8 bases. Germline V gene data show CDR1 as SGHAT and CDR2 as FQNNGV. J gave up 5 bases and V 5 bases, and 14 bases lay outside the gene matches. The CDR3 sequence is 17 residues long.

The chain has TRBV5-4 and TRBJ2-2; 13 bases are shared with TRBD2. This CDR3 has 16 residues. The junction had 4 bases not matched to a gene; V was cut back by 4 bases and J by 4 bases. The germline V gene has CDR1 SGHNT and CDR2 YYREEE (reference sequence). CDR3 sequence: CASSPRLAGGTGELFF. CDR3 in DNA: TGTGCCAGCAGCCCACGACTAGCGGGGGGCACCGGGGAGCTGTTTTTT.

This chain uses TRBV19 with TRBJ2-1; 12 bases line up with TRBD1. From germline, CDR1 is LNHDA and CDR2 SQIVND (reference sequence). V lost 10 bases to trimming and J lost 3 bases; unmatched junction nucleotides: 16. This CDR3 region has 18 residues. Here the CDR3 DNA reads TGTGCCACCAAGGGTGGGACAGGGGGCGTTTACAGCTACAATGAGCAGTTCTTC. Translated: CATKGGTGGVYSYNEQFF.

This clone came up a few times. The chain joins TRBV25-1 to TRBJ1-6; a possible D gene is TRBD1 (5 bases). Trimming removed 8 bases from V and 0 bases from J, with 5 bases in between. Per germline, CDR1 MGHDK and CDR2 SYGVNS. The CDR3 covers 13 residues. CDR3 sequence (DNA): TGTGCCAGCGGGGGCTCCTATAATTCACCCCTCCACTTT. Its protein is CASGGSYNSPLHF.

This clone occurred a few times. This chain joins TRBV7-2 and TRBJ2-3; 7 bases match TRBD1. The V gene's germline CDR1 is SGHTA and CDR2 FQGNSA. Trimming at V came to 5 bases and at J to 2 bases, leaving 4 bases not matched to a gene. The CDR3 length is 14 residues. The CDR3 nucleotides are TGTGCCAGCAGCCTAGGGACAGACACAGATACGCAGTATTTT. Translating gives CASSLGTDTDTQYF.

The table lists this clone with a few counts. This chain joins TRBV7-2 and TRBJ2-1, with TRBD2 as a possible D gene (5 bases). Germline assignment: CDR1 SGHTA and CDR2 FQGNSA. V was clipped by 2 bases and J by 5 bases, with 13 bases between them. The CDR3 runs 15 residues. This CDR3 reads CASSLPGGLHNEQFF. Written as DNA, the CDR3 is TGTGCCAGCAGCTTACCGGGCGGACTCCACAATGAGCAGTTCTTC.

The chain uses TRBV7-8 and TRBJ2-2; a possible D gene is TRBD2 (5 bases). There are 10 residues in the CDR3. The ends were cut back, 11 bases at V and 8 bases at J, with 9 bases in the middle. Germline V lookup: CDR1 SGHVS, CDR2 FQNEAQ. CDR3 sequence: CAYGEGELFF. The CDR3 DNA reads TGTGCCTACGGGGAGGGGGAGCTGTTTTTT.

The chain uses TRBV2 and TRBJ1-3; possibly TRBD1 for D (6 bases). There are 13 residues in the CDR3. The V gene's germline CDR1 is SNHLY and CDR2 FYNNEI. Trimming removed 4 bases from V and 2 bases from J, with 6 bases in between. The CDR3 coding sequence is TGTGCCAGCAGTGGGACAGCTGGAAACACCATATATTTT. Translating it yields CASSGTAGNTIYF.

The chain combines TRBV4-3 with TRBJ1-6, with D possibly matching TRBD1 (5 bases). There are 16 residues in the CDR3. Germline loops: CDR1 LGHNA, CDR2 YSLEER. V was cut by 0 bases and J by 7 bases, with 13 bases left in between. For the CDR3, the DNA is TGCGCCAGCAGCCAAGAGTCGCAGGGAAACAATTCACCCCTCCACTTT. As protein: CASSQESQGNNSPLHF.

The rearrangement links TRBV2 to TRBJ2-1; 10 bases map to TRBD1. CDR1 and CDR2 from the germline V gene are SNHLY and FYNNEI. CDR3 length: 15 amino acids. Trimming removed 3 bases from V and 4 bases from J; junction bases left unmatched: 3. The CDR3 DNA follows: TGTGCCAGCAGTGAGACAGGGGGCTTGTACAATGAGCAGTTCTTC. Residues: CASSETGGLYNEQFF.

The chain employs TRBV30 and TRBJ1-1; possibly TRBD1 for D (6 bases). The V end lost 3 bases, the J end lost 5 bases, and 10 bases lay between the germline ends. The CDR3 totals 12 residues. Germline V gene sequence: CDR1 GTSNPN, CDR2 SVGIG (reference sequence). Written as DNA, the CDR3 is TGTGCCTGGAGACAGGGTAGGACTGAAGCTTTCTTT. Amino acid sequence: CAWRQGRTEAFF.

V is TRBV7-9 and J is TRBJ2-7; 8 nucleotides agree with TRBD1. Germline loops: CDR1 SEHNR, CDR2 FQNEAQ (reference sequence). The J segment lost 2 bases and the V segment lost 1 base, leaving 10 bases of the junction unmatched. This CDR3 comprises 17 residues. The CDR3 reads CASSLDPRGTGPYEQYF. The CDR3 nucleotides are TGTGCCAGCAGCTTAGACCCCCGGGGGACAGGACCCTACGAGCAGTACTTC.

This clone appeared a few times. The chain has TRBV4-3 and TRBJ2-3; D is perhaps TRBD1 or TRBD2 (5 bases each). Germline V gene sequence: CDR1 LGHNA, CDR2 YSLEER. V shed 0 bases and J shed 3 bases, with 19 bases lying between them. This CDR3 region has 18 residues. CDR3 nucleotide sequence: TGCGCCAGCAGCCAAGATACTTCGGGGCGCTGGGGAACAGATACGCAGTATTTT. Amino acids: CASSQDTSGRWGTDTQYF.

The chain employs TRBV4-3 and TRBJ1-6, with a tentative D call TRBD1 (6 bases). CDR1 and CDR2 from the germline V gene are LGHNA and YSLEER. The V gene lost 3 bases and the J gene lost 5 bases, with 14 bases spanning the gap. This CDR3 has 16 amino acids. The CDR3 DNA is TGCGCCAGCAGCCACCACAGGGAATTTAATAATTCACCCCTCCACTTT. This gives the protein CASSHHREFNNSPLHF.

This clone was seen a few times. The V and J genes are TRBV5-1 and TRBJ2-2; 7 nucleotides agree with TRBD1. Germline CDR1 is SGHRS and CDR2 is YFSETQ. There are 15 residues in the CDR3. The junction had 1 base not matched to a gene; V was cut back by 2 bases and J by 0 bases. The CDR3 coding sequence is TGCGCCAGCAGCTTCCAGGGGGCGAACACCGGGGAGCTGTTTTTT. It specifies CASSFQGANTGELFF.

This clone was detected a few times. The chain combines TRBV11-2 with TRBJ2-7; D is possibly TRBD1 or TRBD2 (5 bases each). CDR1 is SGHAT, CDR2 FQNNGV, per germline. V lost 3 bases, J lost 2 bases, and 20 bases lay in between. This CDR3 spans 17 amino acids. The CDR3 sequence is CASSFRGVGTEAYEQYF. The CDR3, as DNA: TGTGCCAGCAGCTTTAGAGGGGTCGGGACGGAAGCCTACGAGCAGTACTTC.

This clone turned up a few times. CDR3 bases: TGTGCCAGCAGCTTAGCTCAGGGTTTGATTTCACCCCTCCACTTT. Protein product: CASSLAQGLISPLHF. This rearrangement joins TRBV11-2 to TRBJ1-6, with a weak D call TRBD1 (5 bases). V dropped 1 base and J dropped 9 bases, with 13 bases sitting between them. The CDR3 runs 15 residues. From germline, CDR1 is SGHAT and CDR2 FQNNGV.

This clone was found a few times. This chain's CDR3 is CASSKEARLNTEAFF. In nucleotides, the CDR3 is TGTGCCAGCAGCAAAGAGGCCCGATTGAACACTGAAGCTTTCTTT. The chain carries TRBV21-1 and TRBJ1-1. TRBV21-1 is a documented pseudogene. The CDR3 spans 15 residues.

This clone occurred a few times. The V and J genes are TRBV5-6 and TRBJ1-5, with a possible D match to TRBD1 (6 bases). The CDR3 extends over 16 amino acids. With 2 bases removed from V and 0 bases from J, the gap between germline ends came to 12 bases. Germline V gene sequence: CDR1 SGHDT, CDR2 YYEEEE. The CDR3 loop reads CASSFGGRDSNQPQHF. The CDR3 nucleotides read TGTGCCAGCAGCTTTGGGGGCAGGGATAGCAATCAGCCCCAGCATTTT.

The genes are TRBV9 and TRBJ2-1; 11 bases match TRBD2. This CDR3 has 15 residues. J lost 5 bases, V lost 2 bases, and 3 bases had no gene match. Germline CDR1 reads SGDLS; CDR2 reads YYNGEE. This chain's CDR3 is CASSVSGGADNEQFF. In nucleotides, the CDR3 is TGTGCCAGCAGCGTTAGCGGGGGGGCGGACAATGAGCAGTTCTTC. The full variable domain, rest sourced from reference TRBV9 and TRBJ2-1, is DSGVTQTPKHLITATGQRVTLRCSPRSGDLSVYWYQQSLDQGLQFLIQYYNGEERAKGNILERFSAQQFPDLHSELNLSSLELGDSALYFCASSVSGGADNEQFFGPGTRLTVL.

The chain recombines TRBV5-6 with TRBJ2-5, with TRBD1 identical over 8 bases. This CDR3 spans 17 amino acids. Trimming took 1 base from V and 4 from J; bases not matched to a gene: 12. CDR1 SGHDT and CDR2 YYEEEE come from the germline V gene. DNA for the CDR3: TGTGCCAGCAGCTTGAAACGACAGGGGAGTGCGGTAGAGACCCAGTACTTC. Protein product: CASSLKRQGSAVETQYF.

The rearrangement uses TRBV7-2 and TRBJ2-3; 9 nucleotides line up with TRBD2. V lost 0 bases and J lost 4; bases outside the gene matches: 11. The CDR3 loop spans 18 amino acids. Germline V gene lookup returns CDR1 SGHTA and CDR2 FQGNSA. The chain's CDR3 is CASSLAGLAGRSADTQYF. The CDR3, as DNA: TGTGCCAGCAGCTTAGCCGGTCTAGCGGGGCGGAGCGCAGATACGCAGTATTTT.